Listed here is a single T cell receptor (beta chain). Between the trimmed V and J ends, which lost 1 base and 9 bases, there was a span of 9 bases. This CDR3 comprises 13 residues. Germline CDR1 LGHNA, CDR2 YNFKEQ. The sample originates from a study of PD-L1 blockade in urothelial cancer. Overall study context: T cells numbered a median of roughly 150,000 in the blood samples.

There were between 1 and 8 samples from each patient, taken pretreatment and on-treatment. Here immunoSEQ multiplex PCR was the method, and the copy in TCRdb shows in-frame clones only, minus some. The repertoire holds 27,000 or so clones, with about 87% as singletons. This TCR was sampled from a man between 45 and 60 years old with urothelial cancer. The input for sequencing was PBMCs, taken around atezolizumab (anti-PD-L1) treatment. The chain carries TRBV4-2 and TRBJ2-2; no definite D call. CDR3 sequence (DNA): TGTGCCAGCAGCCAAGGGCGAGGTAGGGAGCTGTTTTTT. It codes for CASSQGRGRELFF.